This TCR beta chain was recorded in a study of T cells in Graves' hyperthyroidism and ophthalmopathy (dated by TCRdb to about 2019). A note on the overall study: Peripheral blood samples were taken at initial diagnosis, before any treatment was given. To identify distinguishing TCR V-J signatures, a discovery cohort of about 100 patients was used, comprising 43 with Graves' ophthalmopathy and 57 with stable Graves' hyperthyroidism. The paper reports TCR Vbeta CDR3 sequencing of 140 or so peripheral blood samples: 40 to 45 ophthalmopathy, around 80 hyperthyroidism and some 17 progressor patients. Whether ophthalmopathy could be predicted prospectively was tested in an independent validation cohort made up of some 20 hyperthyroidism patients plus 17 patients who later progressed to ophthalmopathy. For training and testing, the 100 or so patients in the discovery cohort were randomly divided in a 7:3 ratio. After sampling, hyperthyroidism patients received methimazole starting at 30 mg daily, and ophthalmopathy patients received high-dose intravenous methylprednisolone. Thyroid tissue and blood T-cell repertoires from roughly six Graves' hyperthyroidism patients were also compared in the study. What the research found in general, with its limitations: No statistical method was used to set the sample size in advance, and investigators knew the group allocation. In cross-validation, a model built on a 13 V-J signature told ophthalmopathy apart from stable hyperthyroidism with 85% to 90% sensitivity and around 84% specificity, and in testing the same model reached 80%/75%. In validation, the model predicted progression to ophthalmopathy a median of 6.5 months before onset, with about 67% sensitivity and 72.22% specificity. Blood samples also contained most of the expanded thyroid clonotypes (frequency above 0.001), which suggests that blood repertoires may reflect thyroid immune responses.

Spanning cysteine to phenylalanine, the CDR3 consists of 18 amino acids. Only CDR3 DNA remains: 54 bases, in frame from the first base. In the germline V gene, CDR1 corresponds to SGHTA and CDR2 to FQGTGA. At the junction V is shortened by 5 bases and J by 3 bases; bases outside the gene matches: 9. Amplification of TCR beta CDR3 regions was carried out from RNA transcripts. For the first round of RT-PCR on the TCR CDR3, the HTBI primer set was used together with the Qiagen OneStep RT-PCR kit. Libraries were constructed in a second round of multiplex PCR, after which size selection and purification were carried out. Sequencing of the libraries was done on an Illumina HiSeq2000 using paired-end 100 bp reads. On the authors' methods: SOAPnuke was used to process the raw data, throwing out any read that contained adapters or uncalled bases, had a mean Phred below 15, or lacked an exact constant-primer or identifier match. COPE v1.2.5 was used to merge the high-quality paired reads, and each unique nucleotide sequence was defined as a clonotype. Clonotypes were aligned to IMGT TRBV, TRBD and TRBJ reference segments using MiTCR v1.1. The analysis included only V-J combinations with a frequency above 0.0001, which together covered 98% to 99.2% of the repertoires. A TCS score was defined as the ratio between F50 (clonal expansion) and ExV (chaos), using BLOSUM62-based TCRdist between CDR3 peptides within each V-J. Welch's t-statistics and random forest reduced fewer than 600 V-J features to 13, which were used in a naive Bayes classifier (R e1071). The raw public data were reprocessed by TCRdb itself: fastp quality trimming at Q25, MiXCR clonotype calling, in-frame beta chains only. Entries that share a CDR3 protein sequence are merged under the most common genes and DNA. For this entry, the V and J calls and clone size follow TCRdb and not the study's own pipeline. This sample is represented by about 610,000 distinct CDR3 sequences; about 16% of them were singletons. Together, the top ten hold under 3.5% of the sample.

Moderately to severely active disease, a Clinical Activity Score of at least 3, a NOSPECS grade of at least 4, and a duration under 3 months were present in ophthalmopathy patients. Patients with uncontrolled infections, other autoimmune diseases, pregnancy or lactation were excluded. Diagnoses were established on the basis of clinical symptoms, serum thyroxine and TRAb, thyroid ultrasound, and orbital computed tomography. PBMCs were isolated from about 9.1 ml of fresh peripheral blood by Ficoll-Paque density gradient centrifugation. Total RNA was extracted using Trizol reagent, and RNA quality was assessed on an Agilent 2100 Bioanalyzer. This clonotype occurred many times. Its antigen has not been determined. No base quality values were provided; no much bigger clone lies one nucleotide off.

The rearranged segments are TRBV7-3 and TRBJ2-2, with TRBD2 matching 13 junction bases. Sequences were obtained from blood. The sequence was collected from a woman in her thirties or forties with Graves' ophthalmopathy. The CDR3 sequence is CASSPGTSGTSYTGELFF. The DNA sequence reads TGTGCCAGCAGCCCCGGGACTAGCGGGACCAGTTACACCGGGGAGCTGTTTTTT.